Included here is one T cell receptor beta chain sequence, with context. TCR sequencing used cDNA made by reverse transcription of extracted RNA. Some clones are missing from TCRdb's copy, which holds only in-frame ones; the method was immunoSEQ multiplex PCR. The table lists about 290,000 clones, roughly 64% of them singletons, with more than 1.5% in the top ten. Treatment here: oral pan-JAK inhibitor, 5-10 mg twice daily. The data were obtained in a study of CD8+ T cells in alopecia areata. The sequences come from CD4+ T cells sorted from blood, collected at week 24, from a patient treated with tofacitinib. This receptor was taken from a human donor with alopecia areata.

The CDR3 protein is CASSADISSGANVLTF. The CDR3 DNA reads TGTGCCAGCAGCGCGGACATCTCCTCTGGGGCCAACGTCCTGACTTTC. The chain carries TRBV9 and TRBJ2-6; weak D call: TRBD1 (5 bases). Between the trimmed V and J ends, which lost 3 bases and 0 bases, there was a span of 10 bases. The CDR3 is made up of 16 amino acids. The germline CDR1 and CDR2 sequences are SGDLS and YYNGEE. Full variable domain (remainder filled in from reference TRBV9 and TRBJ2-6): DSGVTQTPKHLITATGQRVTLRCSPRSGDLSVYWYQQSLDQGLQFLIQYYNGEERAKGNILERFSAQQFPDLHSELNLSSLELGDSALYFCASSADISSGANVLTFGAGSRLTVL.